Below, one T cell receptor (beta chain) is given with its context. Its target is unknown. Every sample gave at least 5.5 micrograms of total RNA when it was extracted. Combining a sample-barcoded 5' primer with a J-beta primer mix, a second PCR ran for about 7 to 11 cycles. Every cDNA molecule bore a tag from a template-switch adaptor containing 12 random nucleotides. TCRdb ran MiXCR on the 5' RACE reads and lists one entry per CDR3 protein. The data show hundreds of thousands of distinct CDR3 sequences, 32% seen once. Germline CDR1 reads SGHNT; CDR2 reads YENEEA. The germline V and J ends were trimmed by 0 bases and 5 bases, with 9 bases remaining between them. CDR3 length: 14 amino acids. The data originate from a study of blood T cells in healthy people across ages. Whole-study findings and limits: A roughly linear age-dependent decrease characterized TCR beta diversity per million T cells. What prevented conclusive comparison of naive and antigen-experienced cells was that PBMCs were unsorted.

Material for sequencing was blood. The chain is built from TRBV11-3 and TRBJ2-3; D unclear. The sequence derives from a woman aged 80 or over in good health. The CDR3 sequence is CASSLDGSGDTQYF. The CDR3 DNA reads TGTGCCAGCAGCTTAGATGGTTCGGGAGATACGCAGTATTTT.